These 3 T cell receptor beta chains were sequenced from one sample in a study of STAT3 mutations in large granular lymphocyte leukemia (dated by TCRdb to the late 2010s). Receptors were amplified or captured by the immunoSEQ multiplex PCR assay. The immuneACCESS repertoire file appears here via TCRdb, limited to in-frame rearrangements. These files lack a portion of the clones; in checked studies, under half of the deficit traces to unresolved V genes, and the cause of the others is not known. The sample table shows about 9,300 clones, and more than 75% are seen once. The ten largest clones represent almost 85% of the sample. Their specific antigens are unknown. Points the paper makes about the study in general: Every T-LGLL patient showed at least one immunodominant TCRbeta clonotype, and about half showed multiple immunodominant subclonotypes.

The sequenced sample was peripheral blood mononuclear cells. These receptors were taken from an elderly man with T-cell large granular lymphocyte leukemia. Some clones in this sample may be carry-over from other donors' samples. The age is the age at diagnosis.

The rearrangement uses TRBV5-5 and TRBJ2-3, with 7 bases fitting TRBD2. J lost 7 bases, V lost 1 base, and 15 bases had no gene match. CDR3 size: 17 residues. Germline values: CDR1 SGHKS, CDR2 YYEKEE (reference sequence). CDR3 protein: CASSLRSAGVPVNTQYF. The CDR3 coding sequence is TGTGCCAGCAGCTTGAGATCGGCGGGGGTTCCCGTGAATACGCAGTATTTT.

This clone was found once. The chain is built from TRBV27 and TRBJ2-1; 13 bases match TRBD2. Trimming cost V 7 bases and J 9 bases; bases outside gene matches: 15. Germline CDR1 is MNHEY and CDR2 is SMNVEV (reference sequence). The CDR3 extends over 17 amino acids. CDR3 residues: CASTRTSGGTSMGEQFF. The DNA for the CDR3 is TGTGCCAGCACGAGGACTAGCGGGGGTACGTCTATGGGTGAGCAGTTCTTC.

This chain joins TRBV5-1 and TRBJ1-4; D gene unclear. The V gene's germline CDR1 is SGHRS and CDR2 YFSETQ. The CDR3 runs 14 residues. V shed 7 bases and J shed 2 bases, with 12 bases lying between them. The CDR3 DNA is TGCGCCAGCTCTCCGAGGTCCACTAATGAAAAACTGTTTTTT. Translating gives CASSPRSTNEKLFF. Full variable domain (remainder filled in from reference TRBV5-1 and TRBJ1-4): KAGVTQTPRYLIKTRGQQVTLSCSPISGHRSVSWYQQTPGQGLQFLFEYFSETQRNKGNFPGRFSGRQFSNSRSEMNVSTLELGDSALYLCASSPRSTNEKLFFGSGTQLSVL.